This T cell receptor beta chain was sequenced in a study of T cells in Graves' hyperthyroidism and ophthalmopathy. Trimming stripped 1 base from V and 10 bases from J, with 8 bases between. This CDR3 spans 13 amino acids. Per the germline V gene, CDR1 is LGHDT and CDR2 is YNNKEL (reference sequence). Template material for amplifying TCR beta CDR3 regions consisted of RNA transcripts. TCR CDR3 underwent first-round RT-PCR with the HTBI primer set. MiXCR, applied by TCRdb to the multiplex PCR reads, yields one record per CDR3 protein. The sample includes about 360,000 distinct CDR3 sequences, about 12% of them seen just once. This clonotype was seen many times. Exclusion criteria comprised uncontrolled infection, other autoimmune disease, pregnancy or lactation.

The sequencing input was blood. This clonotype originated in a young woman with Graves' hyperthyroidism. This chain joins TRBV3-1 and TRBJ1-6; D gene uncertain. CDR3 sequence reads: CASSQGEESPLHF. As DNA, the CDR3 is TGTGCCAGCAGCCAAGGGGAGGAATCACCCCTCCACTTT. Looking up the rest from reference TRBV3-1 and TRBJ1-6 gives the full variable domain: DTAVSQTPKYLVTQMGNDKSIKCEQNLGHDTMYWYKQDSKKFLKIMFSYNNKELIINETVPNRFSPKSPDKAHLNLHINSLELGDSAVYFCASSQGEESPLHFGNGTRLTVT.